The rows below give T cell receptor beta chains drawn from one sample of a study of T cell clonotyping in hematopoietic cell transplantation. Measured with immunoSEQ multiplex PCR; TCRdb has only the in-frame clones, and not every one. The data show around 14,000 clones, about 93% seen once. The sequences come from PBMCs, collected 30 days after allogeneic stem cell transplant. These receptors were collected from a male patient aged 55 to 70 who had an allogeneic stem cell transplant from an unrelated donor, so the T cells may come from the graft donor. Some clones in this sample may be carry-over from other donors' samples. Both conserved end residues are part of each CDR3. Fields, in order: CDR3 protein, V gene, J gene, CDR3 length.

CASSRGRGDTDTQYF,TRBV4-1,TRBJ2-3,15
CASTPGGDTQYF,TRBV7-9,TRBJ2-3,12
CASSERGLEVMEAKNIQYF,TRBV19,TRBJ2-4,19
CASSPRRGAGTNEKLFF,TRBV11-1,TRBJ1-4,17
CASNTGWSTEAFF,TRBV28,TRBJ1-1,13
CASTLSGADEQFF,TRBV19,TRBJ2-1,13
CASSREAPNTGELFF,TRBV4-2,TRBJ2-2,15
CASSVAYDNQPQHF,TRBV6-1,TRBJ1-5,14
CASSLGVATGAYEQYF,TRBV5-1,TRBJ2-7,16
CASSAYGTANGDTQYF,TRBV27,TRBJ2-3,16
CASKPGTGDYGYTF,TRBV19,TRBJ1-2,14
CASTYSWSPLHF,TRBV25-1,TRBJ1-6,12
CASSLRTEQNYGYTF,TRBV5-1,TRBJ1-2,15
CASSLGTIKTQYF,TRBV7-2,TRBJ2-5,13
CASSTEGQGAYEQYF,TRBV19,TRBJ2-7,15
CASSLAPQYEQYF,TRBV7-9,TRBJ2-7,13
CASSYSLQGNGYTF,TRBV6-5,TRBJ1-2,14
CASSPSPKLAGGRETQYF,TRBV9,TRBJ2-5,18
CAISDGTSGGPNEQFF,TRBV10-3,TRBJ2-1,16
CASSRGTVEKLFF,TRBV6-6,TRBJ1-4,13
CATDTDTQYF,TRBV25-1,TRBJ2-3,10
CASSEKRGQVNEKLFF,TRBV10-1,TRBJ1-4,16
CSGHDRDGYTF,TRBV29-1,TRBJ1-2,11
CASSLDGYSGNTIYF,TRBV4-3,TRBJ1-3,15
CASSRDRGNTEAFF,TRBV6-5,TRBJ1-1,14
CASSRPNPTGRTEAFF,TRBV7-9,TRBJ1-1,16
CASSLAPSGAGEQYF,TRBV7-2,TRBJ2-7,15
CASSHELKYYEQYF,TRBV4-3,TRBJ2-7,14
CASGTGQPNYGYTF,TRBV5-1,TRBJ1-2,14
CASSSGTSAAGANVLTF,TRBV5-4,TRBJ2-6,17
CASSQGPGDTGELFF,TRBV7-2,TRBJ2-2,15
CSVEDRQGQGWNNEAFF,TRBV29-1,TRBJ1-1,17
CASSPPGTEAFF,TRBV19,TRBJ1-1,12
CASSGGDAYGYTF,TRBV9,TRBJ1-2,13
CASSAGTSSSYEQYF,TRBV5-4,TRBJ2-7,15
CASSGGQPQHF,TRBV6-1,TRBJ1-5,11
CASSKTSGPSYEQYF,TRBV11-2,TRBJ2-7,15
CASSGRGYETQYF,TRBV2,TRBJ2-5,13
CASSQDQDGNQPQHF,TRBV4-1,TRBJ1-5,15
CAWSAGTGTYEQYF,TRBV30,TRBJ2-7,14
CAISESRRTGSVPYGYTF,TRBV10-3,TRBJ1-2,18
CASRPGQGGDTQYF,TRBV19,TRBJ2-3,14
CASSLRGPKTYSNQPQHF,TRBV28,TRBJ1-5,18
CSVEGHLGADTQYF,TRBV29-1,TRBJ2-3,14
CASSPRGAQTGELFF,TRBV19,TRBJ2-2,15
CASSIGQGGTEAFF,TRBV19,TRBJ1-1,14
CAISEGATDTQYF,TRBV10-3,TRBJ2-3,13
CASSAKQGPGTEAFF,TRBV11-2,TRBJ1-1,15
CASTLDSTSEETQYF,TRBV7-2,TRBJ2-5,15